The 2 T cell receptor beta chains given below trace back to one sample, sequenced in a study of shared clonotypes between healthy human individuals. Only in-frame clones appear in the TCRdb table, and some are missing; sequencing was by immunoSEQ multiplex PCR. The sample has just over 2,000,000 clones; around 95% are singletons. The material sequenced was naive CD4+ T cells sorted from blood. Subset here: CD45RA+ positively selected. The receptors were gathered from a man aged 18 to 29 in good health.

The chain combines TRBV5-6 with TRBJ2-5; D is unresolved. The germline gives CDR1 SGHDT, CDR2 YYEEEE. Trimming cost V 3 bases and J 0 bases, with 21 bases left between them. The CDR3 is 18 residues long. The CDR3 DNA sequence: TGTGCCAGCAGCTCGGCGGTAGGCCGGGCAAGAGACCAAGAGACCCAGTACTTC. Amino acid sequence: CASSSAVGRARDQETQYF.

This rearrangement joins TRBV7-2 to TRBJ2-3, with TRBD2 as a possible D gene (6 bases). V was clipped by 0 bases and J by 1 base, with 11 bases between them. Germline assignment: CDR1 SGHTA and CDR2 FQGNSA. The CDR3 extends over 16 amino acids. The CDR3 loop is CASSLAQASGTDTQYF. CDR3 nucleotides: TGTGCCAGCAGCTTAGCGCAGGCTAGCGGCACAGATACGCAGTATTTT.